A single sample gave rise to the 29 T cell receptor beta chains below, sequenced in a study of T cells in Graves' hyperthyroidism and ophthalmopathy. Amplification yielded TCR beta CDR3 regions, with RNA transcripts as the source. TCR CDR3 underwent first-round RT-PCR with the HTBI primer set. Via MiXCR, TCRdb re-called the multiplex PCR reads, giving one row per CDR3 protein. The sample shows 300,000 to 450,000 distinct CDR3 sequences, approximately 14% of them seen only once. Sequenced: blood. The receptor set was obtained from a woman younger than 35 with Graves' hyperthyroidism that later progressed to Graves' ophthalmopathy.

This clonotype was seen only a few times. The chain's CDR3 is CASSQGRRGNEQFF. Here the CDR3 DNA reads TGTGCCAGCAGCCAAGGTAGAAGGGGGAATGAGCAGTTCTTC. This chain uses TRBV4-2 with TRBJ2-1, with D maybe TRBD1 (6 bases). V was trimmed by 1 base and J by 7 bases, leaving 11 bases between them. This CDR3 contains 14 residues. Per germline, CDR1 LGHNA and CDR2 YNFKEQ.

The genes are TRBV20-1 and TRBJ2-7; the D gene is possibly TRBD1 (5 bases). The V gene lost 6 bases and the J gene lost 0 bases, with 24 bases spanning the gap. The CDR3 consists of 17 residues. The V gene's germline CDR1 is DFQATT and CDR2 SNEGSKA (reference sequence). The DNA for the CDR3 is TGCAGTGCCATCCCCCCAAAGGGGCCGAGGAGCTCCTACGAGCAGTACTTC. Translation: CSAIPPKGPRSSYEQYF.

This clonotype was counted ten times or more. Here the CDR3 DNA reads TGTGCCAGCAGCCAAGAAATGGGCTACGAGCAGTACTTC. It translates to CASSQEMGYEQYF. The chain is built from TRBV4-2 and TRBJ2-7; no reliable D call. CDR1 is LGHNA, CDR2 YNFKEQ, per germline. This CDR3 has 13 amino acids. The germline V and J ends were trimmed by 0 bases and 3 bases, with 6 bases remaining between them.

This clonotype has more than one count but fewer than ten. This chain connects TRBV6-1 to TRBJ2-1; D is unclear. This CDR3 has 12 residues. The V gene's germline CDR1 is MNHNS and CDR2 SASEGT. V shed 4 bases and J shed 8 bases, with 9 bases lying between them. The CDR3 here is CASSGYRDEQFF. The DNA for the CDR3 is TGTGCCAGCAGTGGGTATCGGGATGAGCAGTTCTTC.

This clonotype was recorded many times. The DNA of the CDR3 is TGTGCCATCAGTGAGGGGGCGGGAAGCCTGGACGAGCAGTACTTC. As protein: CAISEGAGSLDEQYF. This sequence joins TRBV10-3 and TRBJ2-7, with D perhaps matching TRBD2 (6 bases). V was cut by 2 bases and J by 5 bases, with 16 bases left in between. This CDR3 spans 15 amino acids. The germline gives CDR1 ENHRY, CDR2 SYGVKD.

This clonotype has a handful of counts. The chain joins TRBV27 to TRBJ2-4; D gene ambiguous. This CDR3 has 14 residues. Germline CDR1 and CDR2: MNHEY and SMNVEV (reference sequence). Trimming took 5 bases from V and 5 from J, leaving 13 bases between them. The CDR3 spells CASSQVSAENIQYF. The CDR3, as DNA: TGTGCCAGCAGTCAAGTAAGCGCCGAAAACATTCAGTACTTC.

This clonotype was recorded at least ten times. The CDR3 sequence is CASSLASEGVEQYF. As DNA, the CDR3 is TGTGCCAGCAGCTTGGCATCCGAGGGGGTTGAGCAGTACTTC. The V gene is TRBV5-5, the J gene TRBJ2-7; TRBD1 is a possible D gene (6 bases). Trimming pared 0 bases from V and 7 bases from J, leaving 14 bases between. The CDR3 consists of 14 residues. Germline V lookup: CDR1 SGHKS, CDR2 YYEKEE (reference sequence).

The table lists this clonotype with a few counts. The CDR3 loop reads CASSPQSRWVSNYGYTF. CDR3 nucleotide sequence: TGTGCCAGCAGCCCCCAATCGCGGTGGGTGTCTAACTATGGCTACACCTTC. The V gene is TRBV5-4, the J gene TRBJ1-2, with D unresolved. Per germline, CDR1 SGHNT and CDR2 YYREEE (reference sequence). Trimming pared 4 bases from V and 0 bases from J, leaving 19 bases between. The CDR3 sequence is 17 residues long.

A few counts support this clonotype. The genes are TRBV25-1 and TRBJ2-1, with 11 bases matching TRBD2. The length of the CDR3 is 17 residues. With V trimmed by 6 bases and J by 9 bases, 16 bases remained unmatched. From germline, CDR1 is MGHDK and CDR2 SYGVNS. CDR3 loop: CASSPGTSGPTGGEQFF. Written as DNA, the CDR3 is TGTGCCAGCAGCCCCGGGACTAGCGGTCCCACGGGGGGTGAGCAGTTCTTC.

Notes on this clonotype: This may arise from a read error, as a much more abundant clone is one base away. V is TRBV9 and J is TRBJ1-2, with TRBD1 as a possible D gene (6 bases). The germline gives CDR1 SGDLS, CDR2 YYNGEE. The CDR3 sequence is 14 residues long. The CDR3 coding sequence is TGTGTCAGCAGCGGGACATCTACTAACTATGGCTACACCTTC. Protein: CVSSGTSTNYGYTF.

Ten or more counts support this clonotype. CDR3 DNA: TGTGCCAGCAGCTTATTGGGGAGCGGTCAGCCCCAGCATTTT. This sequence encodes CASSLLGSGQPQHF. The rearrangement uses TRBV11-2 and TRBJ1-5, with unresolved D. CDR1 is SGHAT and CDR2 is FQNNGV in the germline V gene. Trimming removed 2 bases at V and 6 bases at J, with 11 bases between. The CDR3 is made up of 14 amino acids.

This clonotype has at least ten counts. The chain is built from TRBV28 and TRBJ1-2; D unresolved. The CDR3 totals 15 residues. V lost 4 bases and J 4 bases, leaving 16 bases between the germline ends. Germline loops: CDR1 MDHEN, CDR2 SYDVKM. The CDR3 protein is CASSSFERVSYGYTF. The CDR3 bases are TGTGCCAGCAGTTCCTTTGAAAGGGTGAGCTATGGCTACACCTTC.

The chain couples TRBV24-1 to TRBJ2-7, with 7 bases identical to TRBD2. Looked up from germline, CDR1 is KGHDR and CDR2 is SFDVKD. The CDR3 is 15 residues long. With 0 bases clipped from V and 3 bases from J, the junction kept 4 bases outside the gene matches. CDR3 sequence: CATSDLRGRVYEQYF. In nucleotides, the CDR3 is TGTGCCACCAGTGATTTGCGAGGGAGGGTCTACGAGCAGTACTTC.

This clonotype was detected ten times or more. The genes are TRBV28 and TRBJ2-3; D may be TRBD2 (5 bases). Deletions cut 8 bases from V and 0 bases from J, with 15 bases between. The CDR3 is 15 residues long. Looked up from germline, CDR1 is MDHEN and CDR2 is SYDVKM. CDR3 protein: CASCRGISSTDTQYF. The CDR3 bases are TGTGCCAGCTGCCGAGGGATCTCTAGCACAGATACGCAGTATTTT.

This clonotype was seen repeatedly, ten times or more. This chain joins TRBV2 and TRBJ2-1; D might be TRBD2 (6 bases). This CDR3 contains 13 residues. Germline assignment: CDR1 SNHLY and CDR2 FYNNEI. Trimming left V 5 bases short and J 8 bases short, with 13 bases between. The CDR3 bases are TGTGCCAGCAGTTTTGCCCGGGGGTATGAGCAGTTCTTC. Translating it yields CASSFARGYEQFF.

The table lists this clonotype with a few counts. The V and J genes are TRBV19 and TRBJ1-5; D remains unclear. The CDR3 extends over 16 amino acids. V lost 5 bases, J lost 1 base, and 15 bases lay in between. Germline CDR1 is LNHDA and CDR2 is SQIVND (reference sequence). CDR3 nucleotide sequence: TGTGCCAGTAGTCTACTGGGGTTAAACAGCAATCAGCCCCAGCATTTT. Its protein product is CASSLLGLNSNQPQHF.

This clonotype was recorded at least ten times. The chain carries TRBV2 and TRBJ2-7, with D perhaps matching TRBD1 or TRBD2 (5 bases each). Trimming took 5 bases from V and 0 from J, leaving 26 bases between them. The CDR3 length is 19 residues. From germline, CDR1 is SNHLY and CDR2 FYNNEI. The CDR3 is CASSITGTKFWGSSYEQYF. The CDR3 DNA reads as TGTGCCAGCAGTATTACCGGGACCAAGTTTTGGGGTAGCTCCTACGAGCAGTACTTC.

This clonotype was observed at least ten times. This chain connects TRBV12-3 or TRBV12-4 to TRBJ2-1; 8 bases map to TRBD2. V lost 1 base to trimming and J lost 3 bases; unmatched junction nucleotides: 8. The CDR3 runs to 17 residues. CDR3 in DNA: TGTGCCAGCAGTTTAGACTTTAGCGGGGCCTACTACAATGAGCAGTTCTTC. This encodes CASSLDFSGAYYNEQFF.

This clonotype showed up many times. The rearrangement joins TRBV7-9 to TRBJ2-1; no reliable D call. CDR1 and CDR2 (germline): SEHNR, FQNEAQ (reference sequence). Trimming removed 0 bases at V and 9 bases at J, with 9 bases between. CDR3 size: 13 residues. As DNA, the CDR3 is TGTGCCAGCAGCTTAGCAGGTGGGCCTGAGCAGTTCTTC. Residues: CASSLAGGPEQFF. The full variable domain, completed using reference TRBV7-9 and TRBJ2-1, is DTGVSQNPRHKITKRGQNVTFRCDPISEHNRLYWYRQTLGQGPEFLTYFQNEAQLEKSRLLSDRFSAERPKGSFSTLEIQRTEQGDSAMYLCASSLAGGPEQFFGPGTRLTVL.

The V gene is TRBV7-9, the J gene TRBJ2-2, with a possible D match to TRBD1 (5 bases). CDR1 and CDR2 (germline): SEHNR, FQNEAQ (reference sequence). There are 15 residues in the CDR3. Trimming removed 11 bases from V and 1 base from J, with 17 bases in between. The DNA of the CDR3 is TGTGCCCATGACAGCCGATTTTTGAACACCGGGGAGCTGTTTTTT. It codes for CAHDSRFLNTGELFF.

J is TRBJ1-1 and V is TRBV12-3 or TRBV12-4, with a tentative D call TRBD1 (6 bases). This CDR3 spans 12 amino acids. Trimming pared 6 bases from V and 8 bases from J, leaving 13 bases between. In DNA, the CDR3 is TGTGCCAGCAGCCCTACAGGGCACGAAGCTTTCTTT. Translating gives CASSPTGHEAFF.

This clonotype was detected ten times or more. The CDR3, as DNA: TGTGCCAGCAGCTTCGGACTAGCGGGATTAGAGACCCAGTACTTC. Amino acid sequence: CASSFGLAGLETQYF. V usage is TRBV13 and J usage is TRBJ2-5; 12 nucleotides match TRBD2. The CDR3 is 15 residues long. Germline trimming cut 3 bases from V and 4 bases from J; bases unmatched to any gene: 3. Germline V gives CDR1 PRHDT, CDR2 FYEKMQ (reference sequence).

The V gene is TRBV6-4, the J gene TRBJ2-3; maybe TRBD1 (5 bases). The germline V and J ends were trimmed by 2 bases and 0 bases, with 9 bases remaining between them. This CDR3 region has 15 residues. Germline V gives CDR1 MRHNA, CDR2 SNTAGT. The CDR3 reads CASSDGAGSTDTQYF. The DNA for the CDR3 is TGTGCCAGCAGTGACGGGGCAGGTAGCACAGATACGCAGTATTTT.

This clonotype showed up many times. The chain recombines TRBV7-8 with TRBJ2-4, with D possibly matching TRBD2 (5 bases). The germline V and J ends were trimmed by 0 bases and 0 bases, with 15 bases remaining between them. Per germline, CDR1 SGHVS and CDR2 FQNEAQ. The CDR3 runs 18 residues. The CDR3 coding sequence is TGTGCCAGCAGCTTAGCAGGCGGGCCACAAAGAGCCAAAAACATTCAGTACTTC. As protein: CASSLAGGPQRAKNIQYF.

This clonotype has a handful of counts. The chain carries TRBV20-1 and TRBJ1-4, with 7 bases that match TRBD1. Germline lookup yields CDR1 DFQATT and CDR2 SNEGSKA (reference sequence). The CDR3 runs 13 residues. V shed 2 bases, J shed 3 bases, and the junction held 0 bases outside the gene matches. The DNA for the CDR3 is TGCAGTGCTAGACAGGGGGCTAATGAAAAACTGTTTTTT. Translated, it gives CSARQGANEKLFF.

In this sample, this clonotype turned up many times. V usage is TRBV7-2 and J usage is TRBJ2-5; tentative D call: TRBD1 (5 bases). Per the germline V gene, CDR1 is SGHTA and CDR2 is FQGNSA. V dropped 3 bases and J dropped 1 base, with 12 bases sitting between them. The CDR3 has 15 amino acids. The CDR3 reads CASSLTDFVQETQYF. Here the CDR3 DNA reads TGTGCCAGCAGCTTGACAGATTTCGTCCAAGAGACCCAGTACTTC.

This clonotype was counted at least ten times. The J gene is TRBJ2-1, the V gene TRBV11-2; D is perhaps TRBD2 (5 bases). The CDR3 loop spans 13 amino acids. Trimming took 1 base from V and 6 from J, leaving 7 bases between them. Germline V CDR1 and CDR2: SGHAT, FQNNGV. CDR3 bases: TGTGCCAGCAGCTTAGTAGAGGGCAATGAGCAGTTCTTC. It encodes CASSLVEGNEQFF.

About this clonotype: This may come from a read error, since a much larger clone is one base off. This chain joins TRBV11-2 and TRBJ2-7, with 7 positions matching TRBD2. CDR3 size: 16 residues. Germline values: CDR1 SGHAT, CDR2 FQNNGV. The CDR3, as DNA: TGTGCCAGCAGCTTACGTACGGCTAGCGGTTCCTACGAGCGGTACTTC. Its protein is CASSLRTASGSYERYF. The complete variable domain, with remaining parts taken from reference TRBV11-2 and TRBJ2-7, reads EAGVAQSPRYKIIEKRQSVAFWCNPISGHATLYWYQQILGQGPKLLIQFQNNGVVDDSQLPKDRFSAERLKGVDSTLKIQPAKLEDSAVYLCASSLRTASGSYERYFGPGTRLTVT.

This clonotype was detected many times. V is TRBV28 and J is TRBJ2-3; D is unclear. Trimming cost V 6 bases and J 6 bases, with 10 bases left between them. Germline V gene sequence: CDR1 MDHEN, CDR2 SYDVKM. This CDR3 spans 12 amino acids. The CDR3 is CASSKRVDTQYF. The CDR3 DNA is TGTGCCAGCAGCAAACGAGTGGATACGCAGTATTTT.